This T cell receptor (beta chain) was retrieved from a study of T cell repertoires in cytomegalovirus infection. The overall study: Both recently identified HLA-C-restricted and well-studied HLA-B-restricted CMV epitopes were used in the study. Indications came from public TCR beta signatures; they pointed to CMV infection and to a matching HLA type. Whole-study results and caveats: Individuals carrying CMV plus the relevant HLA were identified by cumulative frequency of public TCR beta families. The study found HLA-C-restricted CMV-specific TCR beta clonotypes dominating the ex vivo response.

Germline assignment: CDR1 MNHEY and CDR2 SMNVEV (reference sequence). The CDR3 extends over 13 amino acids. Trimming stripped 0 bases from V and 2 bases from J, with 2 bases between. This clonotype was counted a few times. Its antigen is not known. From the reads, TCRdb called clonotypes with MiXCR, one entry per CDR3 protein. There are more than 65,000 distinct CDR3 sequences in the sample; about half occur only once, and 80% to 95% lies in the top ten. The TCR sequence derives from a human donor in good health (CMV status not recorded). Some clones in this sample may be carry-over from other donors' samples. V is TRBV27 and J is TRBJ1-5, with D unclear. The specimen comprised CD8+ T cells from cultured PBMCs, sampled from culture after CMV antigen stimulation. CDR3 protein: CASSLSGNQPQHF. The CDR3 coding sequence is TGTGCCAGCAGTTTATCGGGCAATCAGCCCCAGCATTTT.